The text below deals with one T cell receptor beta chain. One entry per CDR3 protein results from TCRdb running MiXCR on the 5' RACE reads. The sample consists of 600,000 to 700,000 distinct CDR3 sequences, over 20% of them appearing once. The data are from a study of identical twins. The V gene lost 2 bases and the J gene lost 2 bases, with 11 bases spanning the gap. CDR3 size: 14 residues. Germline assignment: CDR1 SQVTM and CDR2 ANQGSEA. The same sample was also studied in work on T cells expressing NK-cell markers. That publication notes: Six donors carried dominant NKG2C+ clonotypes that made up about 1.0-7.0% of their CD8+ T cells. In several donors, dominant clonotypes made up about 25-60.1% of CD3+CD56-NKG2C+ cells. Unclear, still, was the HCMV specificity of the expanded NKG2C+ T cell clones.

Sequences were obtained from PBMCs. This clonotype was sampled from a woman aged 18 to 35 in good health. V is TRBV29-1 and J is TRBJ2-3, with a possible D match to TRBD2 (6 bases). CDR3 in amino acids: CSVETRGYTDTQYF. CDR3 DNA: TGCAGCGTTGAAACCCGGGGGTACACAGATACGCAGTATTTT.